Below, one TCR beta chain is given with its context. This specimen comes from a study of blood T cell repertoires in COVID-19. Study-level background: The United States, Italy and Spain supplied acute and convalescent COVID-19 samples. The analysed material was cDNA or gDNA that came from T cells, B-cell-depleted T cells, or PBMCs.

Germline V CDR1 and CDR2: SGHRS, YFSETQ. V lost 0 bases, J lost 4 bases, and 5 bases stayed unmatched. The CDR3 is made up of 15 amino acids. Generated by immunoSEQ multiplex PCR, the TCRdb table keeps only in-frame clones and is missing some. This sample yields more than 200,000 clones, of which roughly 88% are seen a single time; 2% to 2.5% belongs to the top ten. The receptor was derived from a woman in her 40s who had recovered from COVID-19. Sequenced sample: peripheral blood. The rearrangement uses TRBV5-1 and TRBJ2-7, with 9 bases matching TRBD2. Here the CDR3 reads CASSLVASGTYEQYF. CDR3 in DNA: TGCGCCAGCAGCTTGGTGGCTAGCGGGACTTACGAGCAGTACTTC.